The 26 T cell receptor beta chains below were found in one sample sequenced in a study of blood T cell repertoires in COVID-19. Generated by immunoSEQ multiplex PCR, the TCRdb table keeps only in-frame clones and is missing some. The sample gives tens of thousands of clones, 90% of which show up once; more than 4.5% is in the top ten. Sequenced: peripheral blood. Source of these receptors: a man aged 50 to 60 with acute or convalescent COVID-19.

This clone was observed once. The chain links TRBV7-9 to TRBJ2-5, with D tentatively TRBD1 (6 bases). The V gene lost 4 bases and the J gene lost 0 bases, with 12 bases spanning the gap. CDR1 is SEHNR and CDR2 is FQNEAQ in the germline V gene (reference sequence). This CDR3 has 15 residues. CDR3 DNA sequence: TGTGCCAGCAGCTCCCGGGACAAACACCAAGAGACCCAGTACTTC. Residues: CASSSRDKHQETQYF.

This clone was seen once. In DNA, the CDR3 is TGTGCCAGCAGTTTATTAGAAGGGGATGCCTCGGAGCTGTTTTTT. It translates to CASSLLEGDASELFF. This chain connects TRBV28 to TRBJ2-2, with D tentatively TRBD1 (5 bases). The germline V and J ends were trimmed by 1 base and 10 bases, with 16 bases remaining between them. The CDR3 extends over 15 amino acids. Germline CDR1 is MDHEN and CDR2 is SYDVKM.

V and J are TRBV5-4 and TRBJ1-1; perhaps TRBD1 as D (5 bases). The CDR3 totals 11 residues. Germline V gene lookup returns CDR1 SGHNT and CDR2 YYREEE (reference sequence). V was trimmed by 4 bases and J by 8 bases, leaving 9 bases between them. The CDR3, as DNA: TGTGCCAGCAGCCTCCAGGGAGAAGCTTTCTTT. Its translation is CASSLQGEAFF.

The chain has TRBV28 and TRBJ1-2; 10 bases line up with TRBD1. Germline V gene sequence: CDR1 MDHEN, CDR2 SYDVKM. The CDR3 totals 15 residues. The V and J ends lost 6 bases and 7 bases, in that order; junction bases with no gene match: 11. This CDR3 reads CASRLTMTGGGGYTF. The CDR3, as DNA: TGTGCCAGCAGACTTACCATGACAGGGGGCGGTGGCTACACCTTC.

This clone was recorded once. This chain links TRBV11-2 with TRBJ2-2; 9 positions agree with TRBD1. Trimming took 3 bases from V and 5 from J; bases not matched to a gene: 4. The CDR3 has 15 residues. Germline loops: CDR1 SGHAT, CDR2 FQNNGV. The CDR3 DNA follows: TGTGCCAGCAGCTTGACAGGGGGTTTGACCGGGGAGCTGTTTTTT. Its translation: CASSLTGGLTGELFF.

This clone was seen just once. The V and J genes are TRBV5-1 and TRBJ2-3; D ambiguous. Per germline, CDR1 SGHRS and CDR2 YFSETQ. Trimming took off 0 bases at V and 2 bases at J, with 7 bases between the two ends. This CDR3 has 14 amino acids. The CDR3 sequence: CASSLGGSTDTQYF. CDR3 DNA: TGCGCCAGCAGCTTGGGCGGATCCACAGATACGCAGTATTTT.

CDR3 protein: CASSERQGGDTEAFF. The CDR3 DNA follows: TGTGCCAGCAGTGAAAGACAGGGGGGGGACACTGAAGCTTTCTTT. The rearrangement uses TRBV28 and TRBJ1-1, with 9 bases lining up with TRBD1. This CDR3 spans 15 amino acids. Trimming took 5 bases from V and 3 from J; bases not matched to a gene: 7. Per germline, CDR1 MDHEN and CDR2 SYDVKM.

This clone was recorded once. The chain combines TRBV6-1 with TRBJ1-5, with 7 positions matching TRBD1. The ends lost 2 bases at V and 3 bases at J; junction bases unmatched: 4. Germline CDR1 is MNHNS and CDR2 is SASEGT. The CDR3 is 15 residues long. CDR3 in amino acids: CASSEIGGYNQPQHF. The CDR3 DNA reads TGTGCCAGCAGTGAAATAGGGGGCTACAATCAGCCCCAGCATTTT.

This clone was seen only once. This chain connects TRBV3-1 (or the pseudogene TRBV3-2) to TRBJ1-2; possibly TRBD1 for D (6 bases). V lost 4 bases to trimming and J lost 10 bases, with 16 bases between them. The CDR3 length is 13 residues. Germline V CDR1 and CDR2: LGHDT, YNNKEL (reference sequence). This CDR3 reads CASSPSRGFDYTF. The CDR3, as DNA: TGTGCCAGCAGCCCAAGCAGGGGTTTTGACTACACCTTC.

The gene calls are TRBV6-4 and TRBJ1-1; D may be TRBD1 (5 bases). The V end was cut by 5 bases, the J end by 4 bases, with 11 bases between. Germline V lookup: CDR1 MRHNA, CDR2 SNTAGT. This CDR3 contains 13 residues. The CDR3: CASSQGGSTEAFF. DNA for the CDR3: TGTGCCAGCAGTCAGGGAGGAAGCACTGAAGCTTTCTTT.

The chain carries TRBV19 and TRBJ1-4; weak D call: TRBD1 (6 bases). Germline assignment: CDR1 LNHDA and CDR2 SQIVND (reference sequence). This CDR3 spans 15 amino acids. V was pared by 4 bases and J by 4 bases, with 13 bases between. The CDR3 reads CASSKGGSGNEKLFF. The DNA of the CDR3 is TGTGCCAGTAGTAAAGGGGGTTCCGGTAATGAAAAACTGTTTTTT.

The J gene is TRBJ2-2, the V gene TRBV12-2; TRBD1, as called in the table, went unchecked against the DNA. TRBV12-2 corresponds to a pseudogene. CDR3 length equals 19 residues. The CDR3 nucleotides are TGTGCAAGTCGCTTACCCAGGGGGACTGGAGCAAGGAACACCGGGGAGCTGTTTTTT. Translated, it gives CASRLPRGTGARNTGELFF.

This rearrangement joins TRBV6-1 to TRBJ2-6; TRBD1 agrees at 8 bases. The V gene end was trimmed by 1 base and the J gene end by 4 bases; junction bases not matched to a gene: 6. The CDR3 runs 17 residues. Germline-derived CDR1 and CDR2 are MNHNS and SASEGT. Here the CDR3 DNA reads TGTGCCAGCAGTGAAGGGACAGGGTTGAACGGGGCCAACGTCCTGACTTTC. Translation: CASSEGTGLNGANVLTF.

This chain joins TRBV18 and TRBJ2-7, with D maybe TRBD1 (5 bases). The V and J ends lost 3 bases and 3 bases respectively, with 15 bases between them. Germline-derived CDR1 and CDR2 are KGHSH and LQKENI. The CDR3 is 15 amino acids. The DNA for the CDR3 is TGTGCCAGCTCACCTGACACAGGTTCCAACTACGAGCAGTACTTC. This gives the protein CASSPDTGSNYEQYF.

This sequence joins TRBV7-8 and TRBJ2-3, with 10 bases matching TRBD2. Trimming removed 0 bases from V and 5 bases from J; junction bases left unmatched: 11. The CDR3 length is 18 residues. Germline assignment: CDR1 SGHVS and CDR2 FQNEAQ. The CDR3 spells CASSLAPPLSSGGDTQYF. CDR3 bases: TGTGCCAGCAGCTTAGCCCCCCCCCTGTCTAGCGGGGGAGATACGCAGTATTTT.

The chain carries TRBV18 and TRBJ1-4; unclear D gene. Germline V gives CDR1 KGHSH, CDR2 LQKENI. This CDR3 spans 14 amino acids. Trimming shortened V by 6 bases and J by 7 bases, and 15 bases separated the two germline ends. Written as DNA, the CDR3 is TGTGCCAGCTCGTCCGCCGGAGGAGGTGAAAAACTGTTTTTT. Protein: CASSSAGGGEKLFF.

CDR3 protein: CAWTSGRVPSYNEQFF. CDR3 sequence (DNA): TGTGCCTGGACTAGCGGGAGAGTCCCCTCCTACAATGAGCAGTTCTTC. V and J are TRBV30 and TRBJ2-1; 10 positions agree with TRBD2. The ends lost 4 bases at V and 0 bases at J; junction bases unmatched: 6. The CDR3 is made up of 16 amino acids. Germline CDR1 and CDR2: GTSNPN and SVGIG (reference sequence).

The V call is TRBV3-1 (or the pseudogene TRBV3-2), the J call TRBJ2-5; D may be TRBD1 (6 bases). CDR1 LGHDT and CDR2 YNNKEL come from the germline V gene (reference sequence). Trimming cost V 5 bases and J 5 bases, with 18 bases left between them. The CDR3 runs to 15 residues. The CDR3 protein is CASSSYRDTYETQYF. The CDR3 region has the DNA TGTGCCAGCAGCTCTTACCGGGACACTTATGAGACCCAGTACTTC.

CDR3 bases: TGTGCCTCAAATTACAGGAGTAACACTGAAGCTTTCTTT. Translating gives CASNYRSNTEAFF. The chain employs TRBV19 and TRBJ1-1; D is possibly TRBD1 (5 bases). Germline assignment: CDR1 LNHDA and CDR2 SQIVND (reference sequence). The CDR3 spans 13 residues. V lost 11 bases and J 2 bases, leaving 15 bases between the germline ends.

The CDR3 is CASSQDLLAKDEQFF. In DNA, the CDR3 is TGTGCCAGCAGCCAAGATTTGTTAGCTAAGGATGAGCAGTTCTTC. The chain employs TRBV4-2 and TRBJ2-1; D unresolved. Germline-derived CDR1 and CDR2 are LGHNA and YNFKEQ. CDR3 length: 15 residues. The ends were cut back, 0 bases at V and 8 bases at J, with 14 bases in the middle.

For the CDR3, the DNA is TGTGCCAGTAGTGCTCCGGGACAGGGGAATGAAAAACTGTTTTTT. This translates into CASSAPGQGNEKLFF. The chain links TRBV19 to TRBJ1-4, with 10 bases identical to TRBD1. After removal of 5 bases from V and 5 bases from J, the junction contained 5 bases not matched to a gene. The length of the CDR3 is 15 residues. Germline CDR1 LNHDA, CDR2 SQIVND (reference sequence).

The CDR3 bases are TGTGCCAGCAGTTTTGGGACAGATAGGAACACTGAAGCTTTCTTT. It yields the protein CASSFGTDRNTEAFF. The J gene is TRBJ1-1, the V gene TRBV27; 7 nucleotides line up with TRBD1. The V and J ends lost 3 bases and 1 base, in that order; junction bases with no gene match: 5. Per the germline V gene, CDR1 is MNHEY and CDR2 is SMNVEV (reference sequence). The CDR3 covers 15 residues.

The CDR3: CATSSGTSGSTDTQYF. CDR3 sequence (DNA): TGTGCCACCAGCAGTGGGACATCCGGTAGCACAGATACGCAGTATTTT. The V gene is TRBV15, the J gene TRBJ2-3, with TRBD1 as a possible D gene (6 bases). The CDR3 has 16 residues. CDR1 and CDR2 (germline): LNHNV, YYDKDF (reference sequence). The V end was cut by 3 bases, the J end by 0 bases, with 13 bases between.

The rearrangement uses TRBV11-3 and TRBJ1-2; TRBD1 might be the D (6 bases). V lost 2 bases to trimming and J lost 3 bases, with 10 bases between them. Germline loops: CDR1 SGHNT, CDR2 YENEEA. The CDR3 is made up of 14 amino acids. CDR3 residues: CASSLTGNYYGYTF. The CDR3 bases are TGTGCCAGCAGCTTAACAGGGAACTACTATGGCTACACCTTC. Using reference TRBV11-3 and TRBJ1-2 for the parts outside the CDR3, the full variable domain is EAGVVQSPRYKIIEKKQPVAFWCNPISGHNTLYWYLQNLGQGPELLIRYENEEAVDDSQLPKDRFSAERLKGVDSTLKIQPAELGDSAVYLCASSLTGNYYGYTFGSGTRLTVV.

The chain carries TRBV13 and TRBJ1-6, with a weak D call TRBD1 (6 bases). CDR3 size: 16 residues. V lost 2 bases, J lost 6 bases, and 14 bases lay in between. CDR1 and CDR2 (germline): PRHDT, FYEKMQ (reference sequence). The CDR3 sequence is CASSLMGAGVNSPLHF. CDR3 in DNA: TGTGCCAGCAGCTTAATGGGGGCAGGGGTTAATTCACCCCTCCACTTT.

The table lists this clone with a count of one. The CDR3 coding sequence is TGTGCCACCAGTGATGGTCCGGGACTAGCGGCCAATGAGCAGTTCTTC. Amino acids: CATSDGPGLAANEQFF. V is TRBV24-1 and J is TRBJ2-1; TRBD2 matches at 11 bases. Germline V gene sequence: CDR1 KGHDR, CDR2 SFDVKD. With V trimmed by 3 bases and J by 6 bases, 6 bases remained unmatched. CDR3 size: 16 residues.